This record concerns one T cell receptor beta chain sequence. The data originate from a study of blood T cell repertoires in COVID-19. Sequencing used immunoSEQ multiplex PCR; TCRdb keeps in-frame clones, though not all of them. This table has 150,000 to 200,000 clones, 80% to 85% appearing once. This CDR3 spans 15 amino acids. V lost 0 bases to trimming and J lost 4 bases; unmatched junction nucleotides: 6. Germline loops: CDR1 GTSNPN, CDR2 SVGIG (reference sequence). The chain recombines TRBV30 with TRBJ2-1; 7 bases match TRBD1. This TCR came from a human donor with acute or convalescent COVID-19. The donor label of this sample is uncertain. Material: peripheral blood. The CDR3: CAWSVGDRDYNEQFF. CDR3 sequence (DNA): TGTGCCTGGAGTGTAGGGGACAGAGATTACAATGAGCAGTTCTTC.